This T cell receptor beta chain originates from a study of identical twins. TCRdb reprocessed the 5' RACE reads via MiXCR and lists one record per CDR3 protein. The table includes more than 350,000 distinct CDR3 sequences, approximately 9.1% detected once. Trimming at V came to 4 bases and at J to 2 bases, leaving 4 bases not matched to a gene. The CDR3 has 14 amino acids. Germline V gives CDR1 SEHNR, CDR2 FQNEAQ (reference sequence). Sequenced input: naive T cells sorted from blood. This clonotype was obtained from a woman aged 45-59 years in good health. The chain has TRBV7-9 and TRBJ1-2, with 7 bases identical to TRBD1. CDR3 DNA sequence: TGTGCCAGCAGCTCCTGGACAGGAAACTATGGCTACACCTTC. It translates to CASSSWTGNYGYTF.